This T cell receptor beta chain was sequenced during a study of identical twins. From the 5' RACE reads, TCRdb called clonotypes with MiXCR, one entry per CDR3 protein. The table records about 810,000 distinct CDR3 sequences, around an eighth of them present only once. General study points: Fewer insertions marked abundant cord blood beta clonotypes; young adult naive trended weakly, memory not at all. Invariant MAIT and iNKT cells could partly confound zero-insertion analyses.

There are many counts of this clonotype. Its antigen remains unidentified. The CDR3 extends over 12 amino acids. The ends were cut back, 5 bases at V and 3 bases at J, with 5 bases in the middle. Everyone who gave samples was a healthy Caucasian. The data were also submitted as part of a second study, on yellow fever vaccine responses in identical twins. From that second work: Reportedly, twins showed a vaccine T cell response that looked partly convergent and partly personalized.

The sequencing sample was made of PBMCs. This rearrangement joins TRBV12-3 or TRBV12-4 to TRBJ1-5; the D is unclear. The receptor comes from a woman aged 18-30 years in good health. The CDR3 DNA reads TGTGCCAGCAGTCTTCCCAATCAGCCCCAGCATTTT. As protein: CASSLPNQPQHF.